The 24 T cell receptor beta chains in this list originate from one sample, sequenced in a study of shared clonotypes between healthy human individuals. Measured with immunoSEQ multiplex PCR; TCRdb has only the in-frame clones, and not every one. Seen here are about a million clones, under 80% observed once, and the top ten hold about 1.5%. The sample consisted of memory CD4+ T cells sorted from blood. Subset here: CD45RA-negative fraction. These receptors came from a man in his late teens or twenties in good health.

This chain links TRBV4-3 with TRBJ2-1, with TRBD2 identical over 11 bases. Germline trimming cut 0 bases from V and 7 bases from J; bases unmatched to any gene: 17. CDR3 length equals 20 residues. Germline lookup yields CDR1 LGHNA and CDR2 YSLEER. DNA of the CDR3: TGCGCCAGCAGCCAAGATTACGGGCTAGCGGGAGGCAATCGGGGAAATGAGCAGTTCTTC. Translation gives CASSQDYGLAGGNRGNEQFF.

The chain recombines TRBV5-4 with TRBJ2-2; no clear D. CDR3 length: 14 amino acids. Germline-derived CDR1 and CDR2 are SGHNT and YYREEE (reference sequence). The germline V and J ends were trimmed by 0 bases and 2 bases, with 5 bases remaining between them. The CDR3, as DNA: TGTGCCAGCAGCTTGGATTTTAACACCGGGGAGCTGTTTTTT. Its translation: CASSLDFNTGELFF.

This clone was detected once. The chain joins TRBV11-2 to TRBJ2-5, with 7 nucleotides matching TRBD1. Germline assignment: CDR1 SGHAT and CDR2 FQNNGV. CDR3 size: 15 residues. Trimming at V came to 7 bases and at J to 4 bases, leaving 12 bases not matched to a gene. CDR3 in DNA: TGTGCCAGCAACCTTTGGGGACAGAGGGGAGAGACCCAGTACTTC. Translation gives CASNLWGQRGETQYF.

In the case of this clone: The conserved phenylalanine or tryptophan normally closing the CDR3 is absent here, so this likely arose from a read error. V gene TRBV25-1 combines with J gene TRBJ2-7; TRBD2 is a possible D gene (5 bases). CDR3 length: 13 residues. CDR1 and CDR2 (germline): MGHDK, SYGVNS. Trimming stripped 8 bases from V and 5 bases from J, with 16 bases between. The CDR3 region is CASGGMLGNEQYL. The CDR3 bases are TGTGCCAGCGGAGGAATGTTGGGGAACGAGCAGTACCTC.

The rearrangement uses TRBV19 and TRBJ1-2, with D unresolved. Germline assignment: CDR1 LNHDA and CDR2 SQIVND (reference sequence). Between the trimmed V and J ends, which lost 4 bases and 2 bases, there was a span of 14 bases. CDR3 size: 15 residues. CDR3 nucleotides: TGTGCCAGTAGTAAAAACGGCAATAGCAACTATGGCTACACCTTC. Its protein product is CASSKNGNSNYGYTF. The whole variable domain, filled in from reference TRBV19 and TRBJ1-2, reads DGGITQSPKYLFRKEGQNVTLSCEQNLNHDAMYWYRQDPGQGLRLIYYSQIVNDFQKGDIAEGYSVSREKKESFPLTVTSAQKNPTAFYLCASSKNGNSNYGYTFGSGTRLTVV.

This clone was found a few times. The J gene is TRBJ2-7, the V gene TRBV11-2; TRBD1 matches at 11 bases. J gave up 4 bases and V 4 bases, and 9 bases lay outside the gene matches. The germline V gene encodes CDR1 SGHAT and CDR2 FQNNGV. CDR3 size: 16 residues. CDR3 amino acids: CASSWRTGGSSYEQYF. DNA for the CDR3: TGTGCCAGCAGCTGGAGGACAGGGGGCTCATCTTACGAGCAGTACTTC.

The chain has TRBV27 and TRBJ1-6; 8 nucleotides line up with TRBD1. From germline, CDR1 is MNHEY and CDR2 SMNVEV (reference sequence). J gave up 10 bases and V 5 bases, and 10 bases lay outside the gene matches. This CDR3 has 15 residues. Written as DNA, the CDR3 is TGTGCCAGCAGTCCGTGGGACAGGTTCAACTCACCCCTCCACTTT. It encodes CASSPWDRFNSPLHF.

Comment on this clone: A much bigger clone sits one base away, suggesting this may be a read error. At the DNA level, this CDR3 is encoded by other sequences in the same sample as well. The J gene is TRBJ1-3, the V gene TRBV18; D ambiguous. The length of the CDR3 is 13 residues. Germline assignment: CDR1 KGHSH and CDR2 LQKENI. Trimming left V 3 bases short and J 0 bases short, with 3 bases between. The CDR3 sequence is CASSPNSGNTIYF. CDR3 bases: TGTGCCAGCTCACCCAACTCTGGAAACACCATATATTTT.

This clone has more than one count but fewer than ten. J is TRBJ1-6 and V is TRBV5-4; no definite D call. V was cut by 2 bases and J by 5 bases, with 17 bases left in between. In germline, CDR1 is SGHNT, CDR2 YYREEE (reference sequence). The CDR3 length is 17 residues. CDR3 DNA sequence: TGTGCCAGCAGCTTTGGTTTGTTCGGACTTCATAATTCACCCCTCCACTTT. This encodes CASSFGLFGLHNSPLHF.

The rearrangement links TRBV5-6 to TRBJ2-5; possibly TRBD2 for D (5 bases). CDR1 is SGHDT, CDR2 YYEEEE, per germline. V was trimmed by 4 bases and J by 4 bases, leaving 17 bases between them. The CDR3 has 15 amino acids. For the CDR3, the DNA is TGTGCCAGCAGCCCTGGACTCCGAGGGTCAGAGACCCAGTACTTC. Amino acids: CASSPGLRGSETQYF.

The rearrangement joins TRBV5-4 to TRBJ1-1; D possibly corresponds to TRBD1 (5 bases). Trimming removed 3 bases at V and 1 base at J, with 10 bases between. The CDR3 is 14 residues long. Looked up from germline, CDR1 is SGHNT and CDR2 is YYREEE (reference sequence). Here the CDR3 DNA reads TGTGCCAGCAGCTGGGGGGAGAAGAACACTGAAGCTTTCTTT. This gives the protein CASSWGEKNTEAFF. Variable domain in full (rest from reference TRBV5-4 and TRBJ1-1): ETGVTQSPTHLIKTRGQQVTLRCSSQSGHNTVSWYQQALGQGPQFIFQYYREEENGRGNFPPRFSGLQFPNYSSELNVNALELDDSALYLCASSWGEKNTEAFFGQGTRLTVV.

The chain is built from TRBV9 and TRBJ2-5, with D perhaps matching TRBD2 (6 bases). CDR1 is SGDLS, CDR2 YYNGEE, per germline. The length of the CDR3 is 15 residues. Between the trimmed V and J ends, which lost 3 bases and 3 bases, there was a span of 15 bases. In DNA form, the CDR3 reads TGTGCCAGCAGCGCCACGACTAGTCGGAAAGAGACCCAGTACTTC. It encodes CASSATTSRKETQYF.

This clone was seen only a few times. The chain carries TRBV2 and TRBJ1-5, with D perhaps matching TRBD1 (5 bases). This CDR3 has 14 amino acids. The V and J ends lost 2 bases and 2 bases respectively, with 7 bases between them. Germline lookup yields CDR1 SNHLY and CDR2 FYNNEI. The CDR3 reads CASSERGRNQPQHF. CDR3 nucleotides: TGTGCCAGCAGTGAAAGGGGCCGCAATCAGCCCCAGCATTTT.

This clone was observed a few times. V usage is TRBV2 and J usage is TRBJ1-5; a weak D match, TRBD1 (6 bases). The CDR3 extends over 15 amino acids. Germline V gene lookup returns CDR1 SNHLY and CDR2 FYNNEI. The ends were cut back, 5 bases at V and 0 bases at J, with 11 bases in the middle. The CDR3 region is CASSRDIISNQPQHF. CDR3 nucleotides: TGTGCCAGCAGTAGGGACATAATTAGCAATCAGCCCCAGCATTTT.

The V call is TRBV29-1, the J call TRBJ2-5, with 8 bases matching TRBD1. This CDR3 has 14 residues. CDR1 is SQVTM and CDR2 is ANQGSEA in the germline V gene. V was pared by 6 bases and J by 2 bases, with 8 bases of the junction left unmatched. The CDR3 DNA follows: TGCAGCGTAGGTGGACAGGGAACTCAAGAGACCCAGTACTTC. As protein: CSVGGQGTQETQYF. The full variable domain, with the rest looked up from reference TRBV29-1 and TRBJ2-5, is SAVISQKPSRDICQRGTSLTIQCQVDSQVTMMFWYRQQPGQSLTLIATANQGSEATYESGFVIDKFPISRPNLTFSTLTVSNMSPEDSSIYLCSVGGQGTQETQYFGPGTRLLVL.

The chain carries TRBV7-3 and TRBJ2-2; perhaps TRBD1 as D (7 bases). The germline V gene encodes CDR1 SGHTA and CDR2 FQGTGA. This CDR3 has 17 residues. V was trimmed by 5 bases and J by 0 bases, leaving 16 bases between them. The CDR3 region has the DNA TGTGCCAGCAGCCCCCAAGGCGGGACAGCGAACACCGGGGAGCTGTTTTTT. This translates into CASSPQGGTANTGELFF.

The chain links TRBV2 to TRBJ2-7; D perhaps matches TRBD2 (6 bases). Germline V lookup: CDR1 SNHLY, CDR2 FYNNEI. The CDR3 has 14 amino acids. Trimming cost V 4 bases and J 6 bases, with 16 bases left between them. The CDR3 loop reads CASSGDSKNSEQYF. The CDR3 bases are TGTGCCAGCAGTGGGGACTCCAAGAACTCCGAGCAGTACTTC.

The genes are TRBV4-1 and TRBJ1-2; weak D call: TRBD1 (5 bases). The germline V gene has CDR1 MGHRA and CDR2 YSYEKL. Trimming cost V 2 bases and J 2 bases, with 12 bases left between them. The length of the CDR3 is 15 residues. CDR3 protein: CASSQFREGNYGYTF. Written as DNA, the CDR3 is TGCGCCAGCAGCCAATTCCGAGAGGGGAACTATGGCTACACCTTC.

This clone occurred many times. V and J are TRBV25-1 and TRBJ2-3, with 9 bases matching TRBD1. V trimming: 8 bases; J trimming: 2 bases; junction bases outside the gene matches: 5. From germline, CDR1 is MGHDK and CDR2 SYGVNS. The CDR3 sequence is 14 residues long. The CDR3 nucleotides read TGTGCCAGCGGGCGGACAGGGGTCACAGATACGCAGTATTTT. This encodes CASGRTGVTDTQYF.

This clone has just one count. CDR3 coding DNA: TGTGCCAGTAGATCGGGCAGGGGTACAACCGGGGAGCTGTTTTTT. Its translation is CASRSGRGTTGELFF. The rearrangement uses TRBV19 and TRBJ2-2; D perhaps matches TRBD1 (6 bases). CDR1 is LNHDA and CDR2 is SQIVND in the germline V gene (reference sequence). The CDR3 totals 15 residues. Trimming removed 6 bases at V and 5 bases at J, with 16 bases between.

This clone has a count of ten or more. The rearrangement links TRBV10-3 to TRBJ1-2; 7 bases align to TRBD1. Germline lookup yields CDR1 ENHRY and CDR2 SYGVKD. This CDR3 region has 15 residues. Losses at the gene ends were 5 bases for V and 0 bases for J; bases not matched to a gene: 6. The CDR3 spells CAISKQGTANYGYTF. Here the CDR3 DNA reads TGTGCCATCAGTAAACAGGGGACTGCTAACTATGGCTACACCTTC.

V is TRBV27 and J is TRBJ1-1; 8 positions agree with TRBD1. Germline trimming cut 0 bases from V and 0 bases from J; bases unmatched to any gene: 0. This CDR3 region has 15 residues. Germline CDR1 reads MNHEY; CDR2 reads SMNVEV (reference sequence). Written as DNA, the CDR3 is TGTGCCAGCAGTTTATCGACAGGGGTGAACACTGAAGCTTTCTTT. This gives the protein CASSLSTGVNTEAFF.

The J gene is TRBJ1-5, the V gene TRBV28; the match to TRBD1 covers 10 bases. CDR3 length: 14 residues. With V trimmed by 4 bases and J by 8 bases, 5 bases remained unmatched. CDR1 and CDR2 (germline): MDHEN, SYDVKM. In nucleotides, the CDR3 is TGTGCCAGCAGTTCCGGACAGGGGGGGAAGCCCCAGCATTTT. This gives the protein CASSSGQGGKPQHF.

J is TRBJ2-2 and V is TRBV11-2; D is unclear. The length of the CDR3 is 15 residues. The V end was cut by 2 bases, the J end by 1 base, with 8 bases between. The germline V gene has CDR1 SGHAT and CDR2 FQNNGV. The CDR3 nucleotides read TGTGCCAGCAGCTTAAATATTGGGAACACCGGGGAGCTGTTTTTT. Translated, it gives CASSLNIGNTGELFF.